This entry features one T cell receptor beta chain sequence. No antigen is known for it. These data come from a study of lymphopenia after photon versus proton radiotherapy. Study-level results: Proton therapy kept repertoires fairly stable, unlike photons, which gained effector/memory cells. Oligoclonal CD8+ Temra expansion after nadir drove photon patients' diversity drop.

The protocol was immunoSEQ multiplex PCR, while the TCRdb copy is restricted to in-frame clones and leaves out a portion. This table has approximately 17,000 clones, 70% to 90% appearing once. This CDR3 contains 16 residues. V was pared by 6 bases and J by 5 bases, with 10 bases of the junction left unmatched. Per the germline V gene, CDR1 is MNHEY and CDR2 is SMNVEV (reference sequence). This specimen was peripheral blood, taken from a patient treated with proton-based radiotherapy. The source is a woman between 55 and 75 years old with cholangiocarcinoma. Some clones in this sample may be carry-over from other donors' samples. This chain joins TRBV27 and TRBJ2-1, with 10 bases fitting TRBD2. The CDR3 loop reads CASRDLAGVDDNEQFF. Written as DNA, the CDR3 is TGTGCCAGCAGGGACCTAGCGGGAGTTGATGACAATGAGCAGTTCTTC.